The present TCR beta chain was sequenced within a study of shared clonotypes between healthy human individuals (dated by TCRdb to about 2020). Context from the whole study: The cohort comprised a couple of women and a few men aged 18 to 49 years. For each donor, CD4 naive and CD4 memory were each given three plates, CD8 naive was given two plates, and CD8 memory was given one plate. To estimate repertoire size and how much clonotype sharing occurs between individuals, the study deeply sequenced the blood TCR repertoires of five healthy adults. To increase sequencing depth and limit assay-specific biases, different laboratories used diverse techniques to prepare libraries and sequence TCR repertoires. Between about 0.8 and 9 billion PBMCs per donor were obtained by leukapheresis.

CD8 naive samples consisted of CD45RO-negative cells that were positively selected for CCR7, yielding a CD45RA+CCR7+ population without TemRA cells. The donors were healthy, HIV-negative adults who had no recently reported acute infections or vaccinations. Only Caucasian adults living in Nashville, Tennessee, USA were represented among the donors. After blood collection by leukapheresis, PBMCs were isolated using Ficoll-Histopaque density gradient centrifugation and then cryopreserved in the vapor phase of liquid nitrogen. Purity and quantity of every magnetically sorted T cell population were checked by analytical flow cytometry. Genomic DNA was isolated from every sorted fraction and measured by UV absorbance on a Nanodrop 2000c. V sheds 6 bases and J sheds 5 bases, leaving 16 bases between their ends. The CDR3 measures 15 amino acids from cysteine to phenylalanine. The entry retains the CDR3 DNA only, 45 bases that are in frame from base 1. CDR1 and CDR2, looked up from the germline V gene (reference sequence), are MNHEY and SMNVEV.

Of note for this clone: Its binding antigen is unknown. The input lacks base qualities; no much larger clone sits a single base away.

Here is what the overall study found, with its caveats: The small number of donors limited the genetic and exposure-history diversity represented. Clonotypes shared by all four sorted-subset donors showed higher generation probabilities than non-shared clonotypes. Pairwise subsampling led to the expectation that sequencing depth would affect the degree of clonotype sharing among donors. Naive subsets generally had larger estimated clonotype richness than memory subsets. Rarefaction of sorted-subset datasets indicated incomplete sequencing despite the large sequencing depth. When four donors were compared, the shared fraction of clonotypes was about 5% for naive CD4, approximately 3.5% for naive CD8, 2% to 2.5% for memory CD4, and under 0.5% for memory CD8. Only blood was sampled, and tissue TCR repertoires likely differ from those in blood.

TCR CDR3 regions were amplified from genomic DNA by multiplex PCR using the deep immunoSEQ assay. For each cell subset, the extracted genomic DNA was distributed evenly across all wells of several immunoSEQ 96-well plates, and each plate served as one replicate. For sorted subsets, each replicate PCR was loaded with roughly 0.2 ug genomic DNA, equivalent to approximately 33,000 T cell genomes. Purified libraries were measured with a Qubit 3.0 fluorometer, size-checked on a Bioanalyzer 2100, and measured again with the KAPA Library Quantification kit. Every immunoSEQ 96-well plate was sequenced on a separate single-read 150-cycle Illumina NextSeq 550 flow cell. The paper's processing steps were these. Because only junctional sequences without quality scores were contained in the immunoSEQ output, filtering matching that applied to full-length reads could not be performed. To assign V/J genes and CDR3, sequences were annotated using PyIR, a Python wrapper for IgBLAST v1.9, with IMGT germline references. Reads were removed for weak V/J assignments (E-value above 1e-6), missing CDR3, stop codons, out-of-frame junctions, or ambiguous translated residues. A V3J clonotype was defined by an identical inferred V gene, J gene, and CDR3 amino acid sequence. Percentage overlap between repertoires was calculated by dividing the number of shared unique clonotypes by the size of the smaller repertoire. Richness of each repertoire was evaluated using RTK rarefaction, the Chao1 estimator, and Recon v2.1 estimates of unobserved clonotypes. Generation probabilities were computed with OLGA for all TCRbeta clonotypes obtained by the gDNA method from four donors. This immuneACCESS table, as held by TCRdb, lists in-frame sequences with V and J called but not all clones. Of the missing ones, under half trace to an unresolved V gene in checked studies; the others have no known cause. V, J and clone size are taken as reported in that table, and D and trimming were inferred from the DNA itself. This sample gives about 2.1 million clones in total; 85% to 95% of them show up just once. The ten largest account for around 1.7% of the sample.

This clonotype was obtained from a man younger than 35 in good health. Some clones in this sample may be carry-over from other donors' samples. This sequence uses TRBV27 and TRBJ1-4, with the D gene not clear enough to name. Sequenced material: naive CD8+ T cells from PBMCs. The cell subset or site label of this sample denotes: CD45RA+CCR7+. The nucleotides are TGTGCCAGCAGGTTAAGGCCGACCCGAAATGAAAAACTGTTTTTT. Its coded protein is CASRLRPTRNEKLFF.